Presented here are 5 T cell receptor beta chains from one specimen sequenced in a study of response to subunit inactivated influenza vaccine. TCRdb reprocessed the RT-PCR reads via MiXCR and lists one record per CDR3 protein. Among hundreds of thousands of distinct CDR3 sequences, 14% were seen once, and the ten largest hold roughly 7.6%. This sample comprised PBMCs from blood, obtained 14 to 15 days before vaccination. Receptor source: a man between 50 and 59 years old who received an inactivated influenza vaccine.

V gene TRBV15 combines with J gene TRBJ1-2; D not certain. This CDR3 spans 15 amino acids. The germline V and J ends were trimmed by 0 bases and 7 bases, with 15 bases remaining between them. In germline, CDR1 is LNHNV, CDR2 YYDKDF (reference sequence). The chain's CDR3 is CATSRDRASPSGYTF. CDR3 sequence (DNA): TGTGCCACCAGCAGAGATCGGGCTTCACCCTCTGGCTACACCTTC.

V is TRBV7-6 and J is TRBJ2-5, with 11 bases lining up with TRBD2. This CDR3 region has 15 residues. V dropped 5 bases and J dropped 8; count of bases not matched to a gene: 10. Germline V gives CDR1 SGHVS, CDR2 FNYEAQ. CDR3 residues: CASSETSGSFGTQYF. DNA of the CDR3: TGTGCCAGCAGCGAAACTAGCGGGAGCTTTGGAACCCAGTACTTC.

This clonotype was recorded a few times. This chain connects TRBV29-1 to TRBJ2-1, with 12 nucleotides matching TRBD2. This CDR3 comprises 15 residues. V shed 5 bases, J shed 1 base, and the junction held 3 bases outside the gene matches. CDR1 SQVTM and CDR2 ANQGSEA come from the germline V gene. CDR3: CSVTTSGGSYNEQFF. CDR3 sequence (DNA): TGCAGCGTTACCACTAGCGGGGGGTCCTACAATGAGCAGTTCTTC.

The V gene is TRBV12-3 or TRBV12-4, the J gene TRBJ1-6; 8 bases align to TRBD1. This CDR3 has 13 residues. J was trimmed by 9 bases and V by 8 bases; bases with no gene match: 6. The CDR3 DNA sequence: TGTGCCAGCGGACCAGACAGGGGTTCACCCCTCCACTTT. It specifies CASGPDRGSPLHF.

The chain recombines TRBV4-3 with TRBJ2-2, with D uncertain. The CDR3 is made up of 14 amino acids. V lost 0 bases and J 6 bases, leaving 8 bases between the germline ends. Germline CDR1 is LGHNA and CDR2 is YSLEER. The CDR3 nucleotides are TGCGCCAGCAGCCAAGATCTGATCCCCGGGGAGCTGTTTTTT. Protein sequence: CASSQDLIPGELFF.